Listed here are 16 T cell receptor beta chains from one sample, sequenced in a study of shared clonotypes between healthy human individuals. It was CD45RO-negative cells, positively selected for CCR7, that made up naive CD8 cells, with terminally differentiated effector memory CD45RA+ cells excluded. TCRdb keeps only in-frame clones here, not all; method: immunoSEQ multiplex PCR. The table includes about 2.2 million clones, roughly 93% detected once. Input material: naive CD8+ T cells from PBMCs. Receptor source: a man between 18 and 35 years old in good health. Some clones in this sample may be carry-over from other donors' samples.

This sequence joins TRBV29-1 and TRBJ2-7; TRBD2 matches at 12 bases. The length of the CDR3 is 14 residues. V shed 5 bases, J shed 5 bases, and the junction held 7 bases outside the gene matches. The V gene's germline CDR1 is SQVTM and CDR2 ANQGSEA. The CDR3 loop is CSVLTSGSIHEQYF. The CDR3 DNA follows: TGCAGCGTTCTGACTAGCGGGAGTATCCACGAGCAGTACTTC.

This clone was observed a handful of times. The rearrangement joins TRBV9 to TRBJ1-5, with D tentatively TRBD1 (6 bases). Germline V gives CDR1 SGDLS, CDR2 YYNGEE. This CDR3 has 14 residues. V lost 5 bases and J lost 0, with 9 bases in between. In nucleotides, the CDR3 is TGTGCCAGCAGTGGACAGTATAGCAATCAGCCCCAGCATTTT. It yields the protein CASSGQYSNQPQHF.

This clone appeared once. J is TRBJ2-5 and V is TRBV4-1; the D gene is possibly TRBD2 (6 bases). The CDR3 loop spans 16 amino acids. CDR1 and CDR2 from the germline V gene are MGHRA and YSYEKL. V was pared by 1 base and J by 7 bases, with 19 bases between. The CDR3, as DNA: TGCGCCAGCAGCCAAGTCGTCGAACAGGAGGGAATGACCCAGTACTTC. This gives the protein CASSQVVEQEGMTQYF.

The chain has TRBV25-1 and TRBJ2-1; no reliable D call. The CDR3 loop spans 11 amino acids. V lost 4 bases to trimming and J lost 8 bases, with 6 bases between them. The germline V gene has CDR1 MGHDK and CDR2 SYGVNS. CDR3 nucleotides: TGTGCCAGCAGTGTCTCCCATGAGCAGTTCTTC. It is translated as CASSVSHEQFF.

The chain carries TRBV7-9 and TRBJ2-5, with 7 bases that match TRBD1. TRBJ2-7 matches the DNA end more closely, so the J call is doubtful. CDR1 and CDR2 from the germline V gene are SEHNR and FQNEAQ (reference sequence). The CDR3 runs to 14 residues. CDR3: CASSRDPTGNEQYF. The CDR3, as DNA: TGTGCCAGCAGCCGAGATCCGACAGGGAACGAGCAGTACTTC.

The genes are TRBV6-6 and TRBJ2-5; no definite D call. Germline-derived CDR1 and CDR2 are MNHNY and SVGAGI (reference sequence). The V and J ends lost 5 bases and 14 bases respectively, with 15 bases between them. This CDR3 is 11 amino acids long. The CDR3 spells CASSAGSTIYF. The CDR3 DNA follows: TGTGCCAGCAGTGCCGGGTCCACCATCTACTTC.

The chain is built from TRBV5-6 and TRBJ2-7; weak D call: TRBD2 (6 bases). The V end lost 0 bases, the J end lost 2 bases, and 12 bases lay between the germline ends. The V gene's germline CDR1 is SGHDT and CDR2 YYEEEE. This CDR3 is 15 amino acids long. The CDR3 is CASSLEGRRAYEQYF. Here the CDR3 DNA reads TGTGCCAGCAGCTTGGAGGGGCGGAGGGCCTACGAGCAGTACTTC.

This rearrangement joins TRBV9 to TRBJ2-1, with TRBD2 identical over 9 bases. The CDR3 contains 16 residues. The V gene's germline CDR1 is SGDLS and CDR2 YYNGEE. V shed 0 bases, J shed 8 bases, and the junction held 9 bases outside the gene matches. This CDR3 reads CASSVVASGNLYEQFF. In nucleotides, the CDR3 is TGTGCCAGCAGCGTAGTGGCTAGCGGGAACCTCTATGAGCAGTTCTTC.

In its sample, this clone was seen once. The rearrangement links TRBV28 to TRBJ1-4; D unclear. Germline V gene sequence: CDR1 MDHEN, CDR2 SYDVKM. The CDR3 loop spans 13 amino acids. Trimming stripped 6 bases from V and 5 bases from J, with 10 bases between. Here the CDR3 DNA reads TGTGCCAGCAGCCCGGACCAGAATGAAAAACTGTTTTTT. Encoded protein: CASSPDQNEKLFF.

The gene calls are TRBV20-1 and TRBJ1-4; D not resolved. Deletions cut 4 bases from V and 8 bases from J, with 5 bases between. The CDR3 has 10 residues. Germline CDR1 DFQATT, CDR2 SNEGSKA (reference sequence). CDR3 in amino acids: CSANYEKLFF. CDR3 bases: TGCAGTGCTAACTACGAAAAACTGTTTTTT.

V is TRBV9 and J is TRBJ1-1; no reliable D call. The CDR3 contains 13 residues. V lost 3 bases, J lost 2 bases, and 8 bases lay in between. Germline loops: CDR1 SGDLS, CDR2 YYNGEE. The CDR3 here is CASSAESNTEAFF. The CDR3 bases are TGTGCCAGCAGCGCCGAGTCAAACACTGAAGCTTTCTTT. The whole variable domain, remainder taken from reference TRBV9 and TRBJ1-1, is DSGVTQTPKHLITATGQRVTLRCSPRSGDLSVYWYQQSLDQGLQFLIQYYNGEERAKGNILERFSAQQFPDLHSELNLSSLELGDSALYFCASSAESNTEAFFGQGTRLTVV.

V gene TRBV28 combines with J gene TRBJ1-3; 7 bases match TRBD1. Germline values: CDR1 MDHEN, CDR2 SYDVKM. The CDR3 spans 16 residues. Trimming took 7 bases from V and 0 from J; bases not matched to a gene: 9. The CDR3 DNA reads TGTGCCAGCAATCTAGGACAGGACAACTCTGGAAACACCATATATTTT. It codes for CASNLGQDNSGNTIYF.

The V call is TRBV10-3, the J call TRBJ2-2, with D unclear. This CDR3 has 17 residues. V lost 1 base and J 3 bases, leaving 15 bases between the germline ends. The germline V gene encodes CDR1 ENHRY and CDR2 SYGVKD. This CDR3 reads CAISEYWKGSDTGELFF. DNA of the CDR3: TGTGCCATCAGTGAGTACTGGAAAGGGTCGGACACCGGGGAGCTGTTTTTT.

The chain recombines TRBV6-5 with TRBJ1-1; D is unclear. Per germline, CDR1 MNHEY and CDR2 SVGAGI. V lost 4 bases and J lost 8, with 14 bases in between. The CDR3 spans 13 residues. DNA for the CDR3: TGTGCCAGCAGTTTAGCGACCGAAAGCGAAGCTTTCTTT. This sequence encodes CASSLATESEAFF.

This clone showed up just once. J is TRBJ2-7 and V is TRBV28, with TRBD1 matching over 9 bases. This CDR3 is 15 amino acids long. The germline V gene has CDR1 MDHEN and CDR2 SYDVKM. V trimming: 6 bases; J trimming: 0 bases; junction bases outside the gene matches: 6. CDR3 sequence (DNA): TGTGCCAGCAGCCTAGGGACAGGGTTCTCCTACGAGCAGTACTTC. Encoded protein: CASSLGTGFSYEQYF.

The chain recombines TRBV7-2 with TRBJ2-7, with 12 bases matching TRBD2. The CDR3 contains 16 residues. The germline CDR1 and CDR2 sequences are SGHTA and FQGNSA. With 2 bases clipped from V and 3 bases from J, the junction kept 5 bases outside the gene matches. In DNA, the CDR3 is TGTGCCAGCAGCTTAACACTAGCGGGAGGCGTCTACGAGCAGTACTTC. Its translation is CASSLTLAGGVYEQYF.